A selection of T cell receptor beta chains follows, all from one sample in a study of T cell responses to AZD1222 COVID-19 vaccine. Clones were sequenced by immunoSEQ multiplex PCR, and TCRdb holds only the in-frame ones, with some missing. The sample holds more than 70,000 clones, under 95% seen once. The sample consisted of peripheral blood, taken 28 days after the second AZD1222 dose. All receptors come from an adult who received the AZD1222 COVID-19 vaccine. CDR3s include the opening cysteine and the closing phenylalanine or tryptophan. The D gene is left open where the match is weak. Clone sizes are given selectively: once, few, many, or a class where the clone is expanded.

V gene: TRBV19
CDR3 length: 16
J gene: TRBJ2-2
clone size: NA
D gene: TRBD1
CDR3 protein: CASSPSGTGNTGELFF
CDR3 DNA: TGTGCCAGTAGTCCGTCCGGGACAGGGAACACCGGGGAGCTGTTTTTT

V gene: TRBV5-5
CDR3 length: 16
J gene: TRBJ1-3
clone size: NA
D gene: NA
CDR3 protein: CASSLGPGTSGNTIYF
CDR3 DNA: TGTGCCAGCAGCTTAGGGCCGGGGACATCTGGAAACACCATATATTTT

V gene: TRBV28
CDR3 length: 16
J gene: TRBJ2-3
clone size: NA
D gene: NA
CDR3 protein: CASSAIRDTGTDTQYF
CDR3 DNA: TGTGCCAGCAGTGCGATTCGGGACACGGGCACAGATACGCAGTATTTT

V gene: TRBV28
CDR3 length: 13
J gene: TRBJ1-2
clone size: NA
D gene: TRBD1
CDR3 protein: CASSSTGGNGYTF
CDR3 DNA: TGTGCCAGCAGTTCGACAGGGGGCAATGGCTACACCTTC

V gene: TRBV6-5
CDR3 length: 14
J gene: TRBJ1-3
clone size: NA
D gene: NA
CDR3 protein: CASSRGRLGNTIYF
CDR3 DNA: TGTGCCAGCAGTCGGGGACGATTGGGAAACACCATATATTTT

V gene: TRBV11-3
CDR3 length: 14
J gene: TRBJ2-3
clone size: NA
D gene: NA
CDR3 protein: CASSPGTRQDTQYF
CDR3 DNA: TGTGCCAGCAGTCCCGGGACTCGACAAGATACGCAGTATTTT

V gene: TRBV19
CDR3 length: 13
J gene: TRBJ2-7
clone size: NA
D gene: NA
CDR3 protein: CASSRGWDYEQYF
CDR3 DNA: TGTGCCAGTAGTCGTGGCTGGGACTACGAGCAGTACTTC

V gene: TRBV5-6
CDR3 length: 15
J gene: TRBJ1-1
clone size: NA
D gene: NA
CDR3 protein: CASSWGAHSNTEAFF
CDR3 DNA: TGTGCCAGCAGCTGGGGGGCCCACAGCAACACTGAAGCTTTCTTT

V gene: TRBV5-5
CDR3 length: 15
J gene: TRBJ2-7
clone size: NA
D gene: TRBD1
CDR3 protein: CASSPGTGWSYEQYF
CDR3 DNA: TGTGCCAGCAGCCCTGGGACAGGGTGGTCCTACGAGCAGTACTTC

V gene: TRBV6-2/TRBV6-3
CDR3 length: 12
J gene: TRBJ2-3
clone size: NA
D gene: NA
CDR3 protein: CASSQVADTQYF
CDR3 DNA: TGTGCCAGCAGTCAGGTAGCAGATACGCAGTATTTT

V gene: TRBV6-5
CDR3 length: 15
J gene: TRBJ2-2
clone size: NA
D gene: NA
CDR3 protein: CASSYGGALTGELFF
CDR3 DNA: TGTGCCAGCAGTTACGGGGGGGCGTTAACCGGGGAGCTGTTTTTT

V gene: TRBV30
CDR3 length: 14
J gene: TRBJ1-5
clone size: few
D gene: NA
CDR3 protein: CAWSQGVGGQPQHF
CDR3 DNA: TGTGCCTGGAGTCAGGGAGTCGGGGGTCAGCCCCAGCATTTT

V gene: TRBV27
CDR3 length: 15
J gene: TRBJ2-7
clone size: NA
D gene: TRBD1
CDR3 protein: CASSPRRTGSYEQYF
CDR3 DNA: TGTGCCAGCAGTCCTCGGAGGACAGGGTCCTACGAGCAGTACTTC

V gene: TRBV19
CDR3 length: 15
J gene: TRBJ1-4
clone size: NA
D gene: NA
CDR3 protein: CASSIWEGGVEKLFF
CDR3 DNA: TGTGCCAGTAGTATATGGGAGGGCGGTGTTGAAAAACTGTTTTTT

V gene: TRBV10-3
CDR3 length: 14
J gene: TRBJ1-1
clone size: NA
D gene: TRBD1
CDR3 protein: CAIRNDRGQSEAFF
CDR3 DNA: TGTGCCATCAGGAACGACAGGGGGCAAAGTGAAGCTTTCTTT

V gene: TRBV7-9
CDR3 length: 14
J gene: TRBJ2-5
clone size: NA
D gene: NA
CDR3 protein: CASSPRGAGETQYF
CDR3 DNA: TGTGCCAGCAGCCCCCGTGGGGCTGGAGAGACCCAGTACTTC

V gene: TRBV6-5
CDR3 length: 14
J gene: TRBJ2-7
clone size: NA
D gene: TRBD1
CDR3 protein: CASSYDRGDYEQYF
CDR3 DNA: TGTGCCAGCAGTTACGACAGGGGCGACTACGAGCAGTACTTC

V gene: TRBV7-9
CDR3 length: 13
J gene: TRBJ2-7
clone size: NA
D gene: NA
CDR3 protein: CASSLALGDEQYF
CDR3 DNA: TGTGCCAGCAGCTTAGCGTTGGGGGACGAGCAGTACTTC

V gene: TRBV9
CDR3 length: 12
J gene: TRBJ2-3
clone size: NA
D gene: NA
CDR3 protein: CASSVSADTQYF
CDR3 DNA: TGTGCCAGCAGCGTAAGCGCAGATACGCAGTATTTT

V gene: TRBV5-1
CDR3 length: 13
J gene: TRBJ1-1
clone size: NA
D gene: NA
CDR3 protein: CASSLEGPTEAFF
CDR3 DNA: TGCGCCAGCAGCTTGGAAGGGCCTACTGAAGCTTTCTTT

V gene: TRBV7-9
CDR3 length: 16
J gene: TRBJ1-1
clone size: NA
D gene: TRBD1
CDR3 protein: CASSPGTGGTNTEAFF
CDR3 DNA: TGTGCCAGCAGCCCCGGGACAGGGGGCACGAACACTGAAGCTTTCTTT

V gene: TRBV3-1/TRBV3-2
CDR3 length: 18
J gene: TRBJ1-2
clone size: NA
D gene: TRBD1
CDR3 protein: CASSLKVVGTGMNYGYTF
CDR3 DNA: TGTGCCAGCAGCCTGAAGGTAGTTGGGACAGGGATGAACTATGGCTACACCTTC

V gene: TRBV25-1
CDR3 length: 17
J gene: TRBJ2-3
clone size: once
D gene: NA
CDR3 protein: CASSELKAESSTDTQYF
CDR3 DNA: TGTGCCAGCAGTGAATTGAAGGCAGAGTCTAGCACAGATACGCAGTATTTT

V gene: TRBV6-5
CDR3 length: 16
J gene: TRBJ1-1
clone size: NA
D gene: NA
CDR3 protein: CASSYVWGGAGTEAFF
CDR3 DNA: TGTGCCAGCAGTTACGTTTGGGGGGGGGCAGGGACTGAAGCTTTCTTT

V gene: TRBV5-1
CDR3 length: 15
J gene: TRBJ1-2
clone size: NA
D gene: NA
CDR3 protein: CASSFDQAYTDGYTF
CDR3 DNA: TGCGCCAGCAGCTTTGATCAGGCCTACACCGACGGCTACACCTTC

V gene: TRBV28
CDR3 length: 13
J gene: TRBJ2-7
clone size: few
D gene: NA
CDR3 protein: CASSFNTLGEQYF
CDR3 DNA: TGTGCCAGCAGTTTTAATACCTTGGGGGAGCAGTACTTC

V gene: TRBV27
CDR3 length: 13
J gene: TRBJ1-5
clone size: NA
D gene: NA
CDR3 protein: CASSNTFNQPQHF
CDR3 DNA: TGTGCCAGCAGCAATACCTTCAATCAGCCCCAGCATTTT

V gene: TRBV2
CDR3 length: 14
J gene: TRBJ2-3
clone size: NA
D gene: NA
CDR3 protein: CASLMGLLTDTQYF
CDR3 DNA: TGTGCCAGCCTTATGGGGCTACTCACAGATACGCAGTATTTT

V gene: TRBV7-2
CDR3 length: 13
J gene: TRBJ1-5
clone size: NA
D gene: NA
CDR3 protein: CASSLWGDQPQHF
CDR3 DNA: TGTGCCAGCAGCTTATGGGGGGATCAGCCCCAGCATTTT

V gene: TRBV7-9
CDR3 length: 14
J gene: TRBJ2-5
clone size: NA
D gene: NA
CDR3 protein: CASSAREYQETQYF
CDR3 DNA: TGTGCCAGCAGCGCCCGGGAGTACCAAGAGACCCAGTACTTC

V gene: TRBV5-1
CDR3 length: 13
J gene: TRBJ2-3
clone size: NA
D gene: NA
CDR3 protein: CASRTYLTDTQYF
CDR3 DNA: TGCGCCAGCAGAACCTACCTCACAGATACGCAGTATTTT

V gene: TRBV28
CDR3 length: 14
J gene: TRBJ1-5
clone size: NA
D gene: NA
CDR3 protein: CASHLARGEQPQHF
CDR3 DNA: TGTGCCAGCCACCTTGCGAGGGGGGAGCAGCCCCAGCATTTT

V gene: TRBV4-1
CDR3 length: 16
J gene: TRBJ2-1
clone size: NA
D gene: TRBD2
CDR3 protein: CASSQTLAGAYNEQFF
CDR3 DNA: TGCGCCAGCAGCCAAACCCTAGCGGGAGCGTACAATGAGCAGTTCTTC

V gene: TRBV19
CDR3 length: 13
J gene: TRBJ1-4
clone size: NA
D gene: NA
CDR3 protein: CASSTTNREKLFF
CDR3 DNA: TGTGCCAGTAGTACTACAAACCGTGAAAAACTGTTTTTT

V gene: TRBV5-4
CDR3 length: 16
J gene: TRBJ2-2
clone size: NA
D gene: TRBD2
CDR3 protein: CASSLRLAGSTGELFF
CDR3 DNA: TGTGCCAGCAGCCTACGATTAGCGGGATCCACCGGGGAGCTGTTTTTT

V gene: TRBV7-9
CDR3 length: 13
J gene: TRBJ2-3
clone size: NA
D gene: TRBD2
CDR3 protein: CASTQTSADTQYF
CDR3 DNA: TGTGCCAGCACCCAGACTAGCGCAGATACGCAGTATTTT

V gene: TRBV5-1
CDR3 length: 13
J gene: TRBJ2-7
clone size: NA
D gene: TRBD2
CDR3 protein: CATSLAGSYEQYF
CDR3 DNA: TGCGCCACCTCACTAGCGGGGTCCTACGAGCAGTACTTC

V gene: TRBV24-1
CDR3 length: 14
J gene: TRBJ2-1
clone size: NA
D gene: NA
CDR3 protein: CATSPGVPNNEQFF
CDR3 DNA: TGTGCCACCAGCCCGGGAGTTCCGAACAATGAGCAGTTCTTC

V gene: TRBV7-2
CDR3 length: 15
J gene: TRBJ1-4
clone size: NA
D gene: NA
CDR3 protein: CASSLTGTSHEKLFF
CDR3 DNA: TGTGCCAGCAGCTTAACGGGGACGTCCCATGAAAAACTGTTTTTT

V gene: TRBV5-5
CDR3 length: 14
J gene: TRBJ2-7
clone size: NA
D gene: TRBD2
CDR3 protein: CASSRTSGSPEQYF
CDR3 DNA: TGTGCCAGCAGCCGGACTAGCGGGAGCCCCGAGCAGTACTTC